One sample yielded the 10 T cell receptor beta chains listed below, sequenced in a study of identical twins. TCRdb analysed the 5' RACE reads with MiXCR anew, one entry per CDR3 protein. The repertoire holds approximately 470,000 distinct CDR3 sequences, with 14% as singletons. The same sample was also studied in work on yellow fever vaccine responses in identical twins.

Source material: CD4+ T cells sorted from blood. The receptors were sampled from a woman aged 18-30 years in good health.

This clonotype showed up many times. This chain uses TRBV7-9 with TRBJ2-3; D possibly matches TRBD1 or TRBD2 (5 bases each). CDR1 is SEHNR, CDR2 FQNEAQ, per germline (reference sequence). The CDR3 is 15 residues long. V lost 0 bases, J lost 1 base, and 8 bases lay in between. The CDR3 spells CASSLAGVGTDTQYF. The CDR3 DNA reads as TGTGCCAGCAGCTTAGCGGGGGTTGGCACAGATACGCAGTATTTT.

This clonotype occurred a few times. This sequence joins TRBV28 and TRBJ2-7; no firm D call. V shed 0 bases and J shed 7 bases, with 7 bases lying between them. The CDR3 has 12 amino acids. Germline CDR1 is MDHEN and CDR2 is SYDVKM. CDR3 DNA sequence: TGTGCCAGCAGTTTATGGGTTGGGGAGCAGTACTTC. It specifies CASSLWVGEQYF.

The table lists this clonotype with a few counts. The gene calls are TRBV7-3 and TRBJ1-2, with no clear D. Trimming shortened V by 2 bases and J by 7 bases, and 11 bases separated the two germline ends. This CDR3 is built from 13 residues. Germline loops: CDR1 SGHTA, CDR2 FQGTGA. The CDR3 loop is CASSLDPYSGYTF. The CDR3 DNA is TGTGCCAGCAGCTTAGACCCTTATTCTGGCTACACCTTC.

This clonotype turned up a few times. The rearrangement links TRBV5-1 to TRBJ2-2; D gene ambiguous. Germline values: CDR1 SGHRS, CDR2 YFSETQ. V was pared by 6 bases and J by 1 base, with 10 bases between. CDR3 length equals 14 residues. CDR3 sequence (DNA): TGCGCCAGCAAGCTAGGATGGAACACCGGGGAGCTGTTTTTT. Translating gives CASKLGWNTGELFF.

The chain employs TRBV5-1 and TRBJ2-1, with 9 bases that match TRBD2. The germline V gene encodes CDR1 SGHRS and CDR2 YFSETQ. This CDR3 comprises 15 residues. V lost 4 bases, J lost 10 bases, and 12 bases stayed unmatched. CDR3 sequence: CASSPRAGGSWEQFF. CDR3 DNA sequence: TGCGCCAGCAGCCCTAGAGCGGGAGGATCGTGGGAGCAGTTCTTC.

The CDR3 DNA is TGTGCCAGCAGCCGGACTAGCGGGAGGGCCCAAGTCTACAATGAGCAGTTCTTC. This gives the protein CASSRTSGRAQVYNEQFF. The gene calls are TRBV11-1 and TRBJ2-1; 15 nucleotides match TRBD2. Trimming took 5 bases from V and 3 from J; bases not matched to a gene: 8. This CDR3 contains 18 residues. Germline V gene sequence: CDR1 SGHAT, CDR2 FQDESV (reference sequence).

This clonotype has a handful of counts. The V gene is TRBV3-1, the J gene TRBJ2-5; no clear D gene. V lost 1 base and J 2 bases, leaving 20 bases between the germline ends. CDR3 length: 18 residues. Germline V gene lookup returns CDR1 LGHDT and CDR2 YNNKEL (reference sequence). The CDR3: CASSQGGRSWAVQETQYF. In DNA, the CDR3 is TGTGCCAGCAGCCAAGGGGGTCGATCCTGGGCGGTGCAAGAGACCCAGTACTTC.

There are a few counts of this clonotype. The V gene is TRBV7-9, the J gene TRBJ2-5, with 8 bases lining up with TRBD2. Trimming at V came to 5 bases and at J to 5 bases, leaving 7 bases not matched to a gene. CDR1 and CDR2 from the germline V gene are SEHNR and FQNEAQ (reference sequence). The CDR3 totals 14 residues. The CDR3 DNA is TGTGCCAGCAGCCCCGGGACTAGATGGGAGACCCAGTACTTC. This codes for CASSPGTRWETQYF.

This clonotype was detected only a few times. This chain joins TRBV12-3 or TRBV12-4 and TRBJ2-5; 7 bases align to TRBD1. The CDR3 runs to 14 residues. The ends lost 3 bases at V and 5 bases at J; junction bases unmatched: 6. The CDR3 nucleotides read TGTGCCAGCAGTTTTCCTGACAGGGAGGAGACCCAGTACTTC. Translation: CASSFPDREETQYF.

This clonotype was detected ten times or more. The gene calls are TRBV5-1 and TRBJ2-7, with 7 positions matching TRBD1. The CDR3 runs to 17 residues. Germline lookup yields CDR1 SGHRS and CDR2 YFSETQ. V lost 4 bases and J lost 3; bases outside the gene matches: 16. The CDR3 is CASSPGQTATHHYEQYF. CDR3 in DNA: TGCGCCAGCAGCCCGGGACAGACCGCCACCCATCACTACGAGCAGTACTTC.